Below, one TCR beta chain is given with its context. Its antigen is still unknown. The CDR3 sequence is 14 residues long. V lost 5 bases and J 4 bases, leaving 14 bases between the germline ends. In germline, CDR1 is GTSNPN, CDR2 SVGIG (reference sequence). This sample was taken from a study of type 1 and type 2 diabetes patients. Study summary: Participants included type 1 and type 2 diabetes patients plus nondiabetic controls. Sequencing for the whole study yielded over 15 million paired-end reads. Study-level findings and limits: In type 2 diabetes, highly-expanded CD4+ clones took a median around 4% of reads.

Amplification started from genomic DNA. Multiplex PCR with 30 forward and 13 reverse primers amplified the TCR beta CDR3. TCRdb reanalysed the multiplex PCR reads using MiXCR and keeps one entry per CDR3 protein. The repertoire holds 250,000 to 300,000 distinct CDR3 sequences, with roughly 50% as singletons. The rearrangement links TRBV30 to TRBJ1-4; D possibly corresponds to TRBD1 (6 bases). Specimen: peripheral blood mononuclear cells (PBMCs). The source of this sequence is a young man with type 2 diabetes. CDR3 sequence reads: CAWGHRDVNEKLFF. The CDR3 bases are TGTGCCTGGGGACACAGGGATGTTAATGAAAAACTGTTTTTT.